This paragraph covers one T cell receptor (beta chain) sequence. Its antigen target is currently unknown. Base quality data are lacking; no much larger clone is found one base away. This entry is derived from a study of chemoradiotherapy in HPV16-positive cancers (dated by TCRdb to the early 2020s). General notes on the study: Candidate HPV-specific T-cell clones and common TCR motifs were defined through functional T-cell assays on cells from a couple of HPV16-positive patients. Whether T-cell immunity against the HPV oncoproteins E6 and E7 changes during chemoradiotherapy and whether survival is affected by this immunity were examined in the study. Next, the candidate HPV-specific TCRs and motifs were followed in TCR repertoires from around 87 patients with HPV-related cancers.

The method behind the library was the immunoSEQ multiplex PCR assay. TCRdb limited this immuneACCESS table to in-frame rearrangements with V and J called. A share of clones is missing; checked studies link under half to unresolved V genes, and the rest is unexplained. The sample profile shows under 8,000 clones; around 70% of them were found once. About 30% of the sample lies in the top ten. Because repertoires were sampled repeatedly during chemoradiotherapy, clonal expansion in the tumor microenvironment could be followed. At the junction V is shortened by 6 bases and J by 5 bases; bases outside the gene matches: 14. From a lookup of the germline V gene, CDR1 and CDR2 are KGHSH and LQKENI. CDR3 length: 17 amino acids, cysteine to phenylalanine. Only the CDR3 portion is preserved as DNA: 51 bases, with reading frame beginning at the first base. Study-level results and caveats: Expansion of candidate HPV-specific clones and E7-related TCR motifs was observed in the tumor microenvironment during treatment, whereas no such expansion was observed for non-HPV-specific T cells. In HPV16-positive patients, expansion of HPV-responsive T cells during chemoradiotherapy was found to be associated with improved recurrence-free survival. Only a couple of HPV16-positive patients were used to derive the functional definition of HPV-specific T cells, and the survival association was reported for HPV16-positive patients.

Sequences were derived from tumor tissue, sampled from a patient who underwent chemoradiotherapy. The receptor's source is a human donor with HPV-associated anogenital cancer. Here the chain combines TRBV18 and TRBJ2-5; 11 junctional bases match TRBD2. The CDR3 has the sequence CASSPKLLAGGLETQYF. The DNA reads as follows: TGTGCCAGCTCGCCTAAACTCCTAGCGGGAGGTTTGGAGACCCAGTACTTC.